Listed here are 15 T cell receptor beta chains from one sample, sequenced in a study of blood T cell repertoires in COVID-19. Generated by immunoSEQ multiplex PCR, the TCRdb table keeps only in-frame clones and is missing some. The data show 200,000 to 300,000 clones, with about four fifths seen just once and roughly 3.2% held by the top ten. Material for sequencing was peripheral blood. Receptor source: a woman aged 18 to 35 with acute or convalescent COVID-19.

This clone was detected a few times. The V and J genes are TRBV9 and TRBJ2-1; 12 nucleotides align to TRBD2. Germline values: CDR1 SGDLS, CDR2 YYNGEE. CDR3 length: 17 amino acids. V was pared by 0 bases and J by 8 bases, with 9 bases of the junction left unmatched. The CDR3 coding sequence is TGTGCCAGCAGCGTAGGCCCGTCGGGACTAGCGGGCGATGAGCAGTTCTTC. It yields the protein CASSVGPSGLAGDEQFF.

This chain connects TRBV9 to TRBJ1-3, with no clear D. The CDR3 is 16 residues long. Looked up from germline, CDR1 is SGDLS and CDR2 is YYNGEE. Trimming left V 3 bases short and J 0 bases short, with 13 bases between. CDR3 in DNA: TGTGCCAGCAGCGCTAATATACAGCTCTCTGGAAACACCATATATTTT. This encodes CASSANIQLSGNTIYF.

This clone has at least ten counts. The chain carries TRBV7-9 and TRBJ2-5, with TRBD1 matching 8 bases. CDR1 SEHNR and CDR2 FQNEAQ come from the germline V gene (reference sequence). The CDR3 length is 14 residues. V trimming: 3 bases; J trimming: 3 bases; junction bases outside the gene matches: 3. The CDR3 DNA sequence: TGTGCCAGCAGCTTCCAGGGGGCGGAAGAGACCCAGTACTTC. Translating gives CASSFQGAEETQYF.

V and J are TRBV6-2 or TRBV6-3 and TRBJ2-7; 10 bases line up with TRBD2. The CDR3 extends over 15 amino acids. Trimming removed 4 bases from V and 4 bases from J; junction bases left unmatched: 7. Looked up from germline, CDR1 is MNHEY and CDR2 is SVGEGT. The CDR3 loop reads CASSFSSGSNYEQYF. As DNA, the CDR3 is TGTGCCAGCAGTTTCTCTAGCGGGAGTAATTACGAGCAGTACTTC.

The chain recombines TRBV28 with TRBJ2-7, with TRBD2 identical over 15 bases. This CDR3 contains 17 residues. V lost 7 bases, J lost 3 bases, and 10 bases stayed unmatched. Germline V gene lookup returns CDR1 MDHEN and CDR2 SYDVKM. Here the CDR3 reads CASTSGLAGGLLYEQYF. CDR3 in DNA: TGTGCCAGCACCTCCGGACTAGCGGGAGGGCTCCTCTACGAGCAGTACTTC.

The V call is TRBV14, the J call TRBJ2-3; 8 nucleotides align to TRBD2. The V segment lost 4 bases and the J segment 4 bases; nucleotides outside the gene matches: 10. Per germline, CDR1 SGHDN and CDR2 FVKESK. The CDR3 has 16 amino acids. The CDR3, as DNA: TGTGCCAGCAGCCTAAAAGGACTAGCAAATCCAGATACGCAGTATTTT. As protein: CASSLKGLANPDTQYF.

V and J are TRBV7-8 and TRBJ2-1, with TRBD2 matching 13 bases. Germline V gives CDR1 SGHVS, CDR2 FQNEAQ. V dropped 5 bases and J dropped 12; count of bases not matched to a gene: 4. The CDR3 sequence is 13 residues long. The DNA for the CDR3 is TGTGCCAGCAGCGCAACTAGCGGGAGGGCGCAGTTCTTC. This sequence encodes CASSATSGRAQFF.

In this sample, this clone turned up a few times. The chain employs TRBV6-6 and TRBJ1-5; TRBD1 is a possible D gene (6 bases). This CDR3 contains 16 residues. The V end was cut by 7 bases, the J end by 2 bases, with 18 bases between. Germline CDR1 MNHNY, CDR2 SVGAGI (reference sequence). The CDR3 here is CASTQRPGERNQPQHF. CDR3 DNA: TGTGCCAGCACCCAAAGGCCAGGGGAACGCAATCAGCCCCAGCATTTT.

This clone was detected only a few times. One end of the junction is discordant with germline, which a read error may explain. The chain employs TRBV7-7 and TRBJ2-1; TRBD2 matches at 10 bases. This CDR3 has 15 residues. CDR1 and CDR2 from the germline V gene are SSHAT and FNYEAQ (reference sequence). The CDR3 coding sequence is TGTGCTAGCAGCTTAGGTCTAGCGGGAGAGGGTGAGCAGTTCTTC. It encodes CASSLGLAGEGEQFF.

This chain links TRBV18 with TRBJ1-1; D not resolved. Germline values: CDR1 KGHSH, CDR2 LQKENI. V was pared by 0 bases and J by 0 bases, with 8 bases between. This CDR3 contains 15 residues. Here the CDR3 reads CASSPPQRVNTEAFF. The CDR3, as DNA: TGTGCCAGCTCACCACCGCAGAGGGTGAACACTGAAGCTTTCTTT.

The chain combines TRBV9 with TRBJ2-1, with TRBD2 identical over 8 bases. The V segment lost 3 bases and the J segment 6 bases; nucleotides outside the gene matches: 14. CDR1 SGDLS and CDR2 YYNGEE come from the germline V gene. There are 17 residues in the CDR3. CDR3 nucleotide sequence: TGTGCCAGCAGCGGCCCGGAAGGACTAGCAGCAGTCAATGAGCAGTTCTTC. Encoded protein: CASSGPEGLAAVNEQFF. The variable domain in full, completed from reference TRBV9 and TRBJ2-1, reads DSGVTQTPKHLITATGQRVTLRCSPRSGDLSVYWYQQSLDQGLQFLIQYYNGEERAKGNILERFSAQQFPDLHSELNLSSLELGDSALYFCASSGPEGLAAVNEQFFGPGTRLTVL.

The chain links TRBV30 to TRBJ2-5; 9 bases agree with TRBD1. Trimming at V came to 3 bases and at J to 0 bases, leaving 5 bases not matched to a gene. Germline CDR1 and CDR2: GTSNPN and SVGIG (reference sequence). The CDR3 is made up of 15 amino acids. The chain's CDR3 is CAWSGDRVYQETQYF. The CDR3 nucleotides are TGTGCCTGGAGCGGGGACAGGGTGTACCAAGAGACCCAGTACTTC.

This clone was counted a few times. This chain joins TRBV6-5 and TRBJ2-7; 10 bases fit TRBD1. J was trimmed by 3 bases and V by 4 bases; bases with no gene match: 3. Germline CDR1 reads MNHEY; CDR2 reads SVGAGI. The CDR3 runs 14 residues. The CDR3 region has the DNA TGTGCCAGCAGTTCAAGGACAGGGGGCTACGAGCAGTACTTC. This gives the protein CASSSRTGGYEQYF.

The genes are TRBV27 and TRBJ2-5; 7 nucleotides line up with TRBD2. Per germline, CDR1 MNHEY and CDR2 SMNVEV (reference sequence). This CDR3 has 15 residues. V shed 7 bases and J 3 bases; nucleotides not matched to a gene: 11. In nucleotides, the CDR3 is TGTGCCAGCACCCGGACTAGAGGAGTGAAAGAGACCCAGTACTTC. It codes for CASTRTRGVKETQYF.

The chain uses TRBV15 and TRBJ1-6, with 12 bases identical to TRBD1. Trimming took 5 bases from V and 6 from J; bases not matched to a gene: 5. The CDR3 totals 16 residues. Germline V lookup: CDR1 LNHNV, CDR2 YYDKDF (reference sequence). CDR3 sequence reads: CATSPGTGGPNSPLHF. CDR3 nucleotide sequence: TGTGCCACCAGCCCCGGGACAGGGGGCCCTAATTCACCCCTCCACTTT.